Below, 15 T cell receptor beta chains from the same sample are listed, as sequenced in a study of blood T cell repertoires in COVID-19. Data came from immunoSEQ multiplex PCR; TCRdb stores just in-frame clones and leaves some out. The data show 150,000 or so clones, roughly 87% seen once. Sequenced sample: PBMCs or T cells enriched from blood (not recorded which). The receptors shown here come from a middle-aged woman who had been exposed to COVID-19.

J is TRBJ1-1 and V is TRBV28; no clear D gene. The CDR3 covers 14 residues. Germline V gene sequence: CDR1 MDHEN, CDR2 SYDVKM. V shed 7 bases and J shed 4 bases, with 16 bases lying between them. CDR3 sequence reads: CASTPTPLGTEAFF. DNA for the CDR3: TGTGCCAGCACCCCGACTCCGCTGGGCACTGAAGCTTTCTTT.

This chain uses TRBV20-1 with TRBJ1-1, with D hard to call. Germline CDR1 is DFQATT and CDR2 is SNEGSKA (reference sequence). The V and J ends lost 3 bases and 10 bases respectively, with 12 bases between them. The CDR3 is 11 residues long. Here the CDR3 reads CSASNRHGAFF. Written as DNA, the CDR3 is TGCAGTGCTAGTAACCGTCACGGAGCTTTCTTT.

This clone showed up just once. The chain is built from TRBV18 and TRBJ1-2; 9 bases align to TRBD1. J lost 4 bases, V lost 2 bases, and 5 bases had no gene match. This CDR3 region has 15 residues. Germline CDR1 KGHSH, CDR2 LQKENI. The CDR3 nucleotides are TGTGCCAGCTCACCAGGAGGGGGACAGGGCTATGGCTACACCTTC. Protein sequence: CASSPGGGQGYGYTF. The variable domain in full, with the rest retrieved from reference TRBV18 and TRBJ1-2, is NAGVMQNPRHLVRRRGQEARLRCSPMKGHSHVYWYRQLPEEGLKFMVYLQKENIIDESGMPKERFSAEFPKEGPSILRIQQVVRGDSAAYFCASSPGGGQGYGYTFGSGTRLTVV.

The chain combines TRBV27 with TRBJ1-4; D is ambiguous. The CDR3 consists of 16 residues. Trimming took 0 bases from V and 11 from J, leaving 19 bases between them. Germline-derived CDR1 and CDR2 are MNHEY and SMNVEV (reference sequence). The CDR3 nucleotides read TGTGCCAGCAGTTTATCGTCGTCCGGACTGGGGTTGAAACTGTTTTTT. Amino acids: CASSLSSSGLGLKLFF.

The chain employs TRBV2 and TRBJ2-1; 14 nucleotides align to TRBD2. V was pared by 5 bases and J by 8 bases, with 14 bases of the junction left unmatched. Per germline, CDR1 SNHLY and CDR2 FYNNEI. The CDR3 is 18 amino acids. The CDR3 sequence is CASSTGTSGSNPRDEQFF. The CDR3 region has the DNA TGTGCCAGCAGTACCGGGACTAGCGGGAGCAACCCCCGCGATGAGCAGTTCTTC.

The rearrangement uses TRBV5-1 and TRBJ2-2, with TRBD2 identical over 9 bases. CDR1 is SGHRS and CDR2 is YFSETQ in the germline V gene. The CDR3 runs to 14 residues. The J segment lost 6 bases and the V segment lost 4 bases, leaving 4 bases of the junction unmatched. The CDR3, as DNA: TGCGCCAGCAGCCAGGGACTAGCCTCCGGGGAGCTGTTTTTT. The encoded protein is CASSQGLASGELFF.

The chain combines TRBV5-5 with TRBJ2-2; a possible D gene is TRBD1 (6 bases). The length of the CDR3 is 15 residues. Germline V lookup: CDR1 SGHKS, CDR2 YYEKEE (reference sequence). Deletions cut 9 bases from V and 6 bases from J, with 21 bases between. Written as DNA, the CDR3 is TGTGCCAAATTCTTCGGCAGGGGACGTTCCGGGGAGCTGTTTTTT. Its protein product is CAKFFGRGRSGELFF.

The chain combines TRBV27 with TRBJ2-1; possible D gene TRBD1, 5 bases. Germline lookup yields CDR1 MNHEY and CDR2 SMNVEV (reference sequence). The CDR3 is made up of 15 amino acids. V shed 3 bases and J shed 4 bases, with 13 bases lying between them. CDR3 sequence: CASSFTDTMYNEQFF. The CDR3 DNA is TGTGCCAGCAGTTTTACGGACACCATGTACAATGAGCAGTTCTTC.

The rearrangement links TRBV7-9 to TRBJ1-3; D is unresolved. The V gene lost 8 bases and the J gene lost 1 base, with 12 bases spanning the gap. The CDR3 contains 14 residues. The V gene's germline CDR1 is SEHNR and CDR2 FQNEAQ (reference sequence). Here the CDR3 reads CASGPKLSGNTIYF. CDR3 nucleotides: TGTGCCAGCGGGCCCAAGTTGTCTGGAAACACCATATATTTT.

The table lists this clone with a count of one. The CDR3 here is CASSTVQGVGELFF. The CDR3 DNA reads TGTGCCAGCAGTACTGTACAGGGCGTCGGGGAGCTGTTTTTT. The rearrangement links TRBV6-5 to TRBJ2-2, with D perhaps TRBD1 (6 bases). Per germline, CDR1 MNHEY and CDR2 SVGAGI. CDR3 length: 14 amino acids. Deletions cut 5 bases from V and 7 bases from J, with 14 bases between.

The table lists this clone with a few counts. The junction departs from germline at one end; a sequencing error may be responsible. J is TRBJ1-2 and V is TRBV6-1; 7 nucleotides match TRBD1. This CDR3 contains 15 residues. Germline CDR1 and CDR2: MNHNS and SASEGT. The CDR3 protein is CASREGGPINYGYTF. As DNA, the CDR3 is TGTGCCAGCAGAGAAGGGGGCCCAATTAACTATGGCTACACCTTC.

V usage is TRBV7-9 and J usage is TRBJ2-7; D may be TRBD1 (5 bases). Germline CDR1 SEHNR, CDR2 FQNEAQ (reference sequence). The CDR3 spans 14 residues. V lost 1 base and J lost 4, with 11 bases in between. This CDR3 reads CASSLGAGSYEQYF. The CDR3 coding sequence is TGTGCCAGCAGCTTAGGGGCAGGGTCTTACGAGCAGTACTTC.

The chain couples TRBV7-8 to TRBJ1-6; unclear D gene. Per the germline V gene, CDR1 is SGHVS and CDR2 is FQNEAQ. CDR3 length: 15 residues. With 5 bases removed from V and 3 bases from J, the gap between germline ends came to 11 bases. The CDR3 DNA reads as TGTGCCAGCAGCCTGGGAGGGTTCTATAATTCACCCCTCCACTTT. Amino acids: CASSLGGFYNSPLHF.

For the CDR3, the DNA is TGTGCCAGTAGTATGTCACGGGCGAACACCGGGGAGCTGTTTTTT. This sequence encodes CASSMSRANTGELFF. This rearrangement joins TRBV19 to TRBJ2-2; D remains ambiguous. V shed 3 bases and J shed 0 bases, with 8 bases lying between them. Germline lookup yields CDR1 LNHDA and CDR2 SQIVND (reference sequence). This CDR3 has 15 residues. The complete variable domain, with remaining parts taken from reference TRBV19 and TRBJ2-2, reads DGGITQSPKYLFRKEGQNVTLSCEQNLNHDAMYWYRQDPGQGLRLIYYSQIVNDFQKGDIAEGYSVSREKKESFPLTVTSAQKNPTAFYLCASSMSRANTGELFFGEGSRLTVL.

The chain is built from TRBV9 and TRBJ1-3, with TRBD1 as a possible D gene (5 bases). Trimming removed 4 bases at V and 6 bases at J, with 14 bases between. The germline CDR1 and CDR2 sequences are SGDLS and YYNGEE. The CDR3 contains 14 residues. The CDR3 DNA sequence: TGTGCCAGCAGCCCCCGCGGGGCTTTAAACACCATATATTTT. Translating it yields CASSPRGALNTIYF.